This T cell receptor (beta chain) was sequenced during a study of cytomegalovirus exposure and HLA in healthy donors (TCRdb year 2017). As for the study more broadly: An earlier analysis of approximately 600 of the donors reported more than 250 Gb of sequence data and roughly 100 million unique TCR beta sequences from approximately 180 million T cells. Roughly 290 gigabases of sequencing data and about 92 million unique TCR sequences made up an early release that covered some 640 HLA-typed donors. The genetic ancestry cluster associated with self-reported Caucasian donors included around 76% of the 398 genotyped donors. The study aimed to test whether cataloging public T cell receptors could reveal signatures of past pathogen exposure. Using immunosequencing, the study profiled T cell repertoires from about 620 subjects and related those repertoires to cytomegalovirus serostatus. Along with the approximately 700-subject first cohort, a separate validation cohort of over a hundred different subjects was used. To predict cytomegalovirus infection status, the study combined high-throughput TCR immunosequencing, statistical association of individual TCRs with disease status, and machine learning. In a later analysis, previously published TCR beta repertoires from fewer than 750 donors were re-analyzed and high-resolution HLA genotyping was added so that TCR occurrence patterns could be studied. Rather than using new phenotypic data, the later analysis identified candidate immune exposures from TCR beta sequences and from how often those sequences occurred across donors. An earlier analysis of 587 of the donors applied high-throughput TCR beta sequencing to assess whether each TCR beta V gene segment acted as functional or pseudogenic. Donor age, sex, ethnicity and CMV serostatus were compiled together with the repertoire data. A later genetic analysis took genome-wide SNP genotypes for about 55% of the 666 donors and used that subset as a discovery cohort. Every discovery cohort repertoire had been produced on one sequencing platform. Both class I and class II loci were covered by HLA typing, at four-digit resolution. Typing coverage differed by locus: A, B, C, DRB1 and DQB1 were typed in roughly 629-630 donors, DQA1 in about 500, DPA1 in approximately 600, and DPB1 in 450 to 480. Roughly five DR-DQ haplotypes were handled as single units for association and clustering because linkage in the cohort was strong. Among under 450 genotyped donors of the cohort, an average of around 240,000 unique TCR beta nucleotide sequences were sequenced per donor, around 20% of them non-productive.

This clone has only a few counts. Its antigen remains unidentified. No much larger clone exists at a distance of one base, and base qualities are not known. In total, 666 healthy bone marrow donors made up the cohort. All cohort members were sampled while nominally healthy, although unrecorded immune exposures were likely present. The donor was CMV seronegative and was included in the group of several hundred seronegative cohort members. Each donor provided a peripheral blood sample, and peripheral blood mononuclear cells were used for TCR beta sequencing. Genomic DNA was extracted from the blood cell samples with the Qiagen DNeasy Blood Extraction Kit. From the cysteine through the phenylalanine, the CDR3 covers 13 amino acids. The kept DNA is CDR3 alone, 39 bases in frame from the first base. The germline V gene encodes CDR1 GTSNPN and CDR2 SVGIG (reference sequence). The junction shows trimming of 7 bases on V and 0 bases on J, plus 12 bases between the germline ends.

Library generation was performed with the immunoSEQ multiplex PCR assay. A mixture of 60 forward primers for TCR Vbeta segments and 13 reverse primers for TCR Jbeta segments was used in the multiplex PCR. The CDR3 region of rearranged TCR beta genes was amplified from genomic DNA with a multiplex PCR assay. Amplified TCR beta libraries were sequenced as 87-base-pair reads on the Illumina HiSeq System. As for how the authors treated the data: Across the 700 or so repertoires, a later analysis counted roughly 84 million unique TCR beta chains, 9.5 million to 12 million of which were shared by at least two donors. Raw reads were error-corrected and collapsed into unique sequences with a nearest-neighbor algorithm that merged closely related sequences to remove PCR and sequencing errors. Alignment of CDR3 sequences to IMGT reference sequences was used to assign V, D and J gene segments. For a sequence to be retained, at least a six-nucleotide match to both a V gene segment and a J gene segment was required. A rearrangement was called productive if the CDR3 had no stop codons and remained in frame with V and J, and every other rearrangement was called non-productive. Following IMGT convention, CDR3 was defined as the stretch from the second conserved V-encoded cysteine to the conserved J-encoded phenylalanine. In an earlier analysis of around 570 of the donors, sequences lacking an unambiguous match to a single V gene segment were excluded. In an earlier analysis of several hundred of the donors, V segments were called functional above 56.7% productive rearrangements and were called segregating when the between-donor standard deviation exceeded 5%. A statistical classification framework was developed to diagnose cytomegalovirus status using the catalog of TCR beta chain sequences. V and J gene assignment, in a later analysis, came from comparing TCR nucleotide sequences with IMGT/GENE-DB human TR gene sequences. The TCRdist pipeline was used in a later analysis to assign CDR3 sequences and most-parsimonious VDJ recombination scenarios. In a later analysis, every TCR beta chain was defined by the combination of its CDR3 amino acid sequence and its V-gene family, and reads without a unique V-gene family were dropped. A later analysis removed 592 highly shared, low-generation-probability nucleotide sequences to deal with suspected cross-contamination and a sequencing artifact. For each public chain, a later analysis derived a clonal expansion index from normalized ranks of inferred template counts within each repertoire. In a later analysis, generation probabilities were computed with a VDJ recombination model fitted to out-of-frame rearrangements, and the resulting probabilities were checked against IGoR. A later analysis scored TCR-TCR, TCR-HLA and TCR-CMV co-occurrence with hypergeometric tests, applying a repertoire-size bias correction to TCR pairs. A later analysis estimated false discovery rates by permuting HLA or CMV assignments 20 times. In a later analysis, co-occurring TCRs were grouped with DBSCAN, and TCRdist sequence similarity was added when clustering was performed within HLA-allele-positive subsets. Repertoires with fewer than 30,000 or more than 120,000 public chains, plus five repertoires with anomalous nucleotide sharing, were excluded from co-occurrence clustering. The source is immuneACCESS, and TCRdb retained only in-frame sequences with V and J called. Part of the clones is not carried over; for the studies checked, unresolved V genes explain less than half of this, and the remainder is unexplained. The DNA was the basis for D and trimming; V, J and clone size are from that table. The sample data list about 170,000 clones, and roughly 88% of these were observed just once. Jointly, the top ten make up approximately 1.3% of the sample.

Broad study findings and their caveats: It was suggested by the authors that the approach could potentially be generalized to other disease states and immunological phenotypes. In a later analysis, TCR association rates were found to vary across HLA loci, with the most associated TCRs seen for DRB1 alleles and the fewest for HLA-C alleles. Strong co-occurrence of HLA alleles, especially DR and DQ, made assigning TCR associations to individual alleles difficult. In a later analysis, HLA-associated TCR beta chains showed more clonal expansion and lower generation probabilities than non-associated chains that were equally common. The only immune exposure information available for the cohort was CMV serostatus. A few of the identified cytomegalovirus-associated TCR beta chains were confirmed in vitro to be specific for cytomegalovirus antigens. According to a later analysis, most CMV-associated TCR beta chains appeared to be HLA-restricted, and the HLA associations seemed to be driven largely by CMV exposure. A later genetic analysis associated a missense DCLRE1C variant with V-gene and J-gene trimming of TCR beta chains, and an independent cohort replicated the association. Roughly uniform sequencing depth across donors was assumed in presence/absence analyses, although this assumption may not hold. Some IMGT-functional V segments, including TRBV6-2 and TRBV6-3, could not be told apart with the 87-base-pair reads, so those segments were excluded. Fewer than 20 rarely observed V segments, including chromosome 9 orphons, were excluded from the earlier analysis of a few hundred of the donors because counts were too low. Because some donors lacked HLA typing at each locus, the association tests relied only on the typed subset. A further reported finding was that TCR beta sequences accurately predicted the HLA-A and HLA-B alleles for most subjects in the first cohort. A cluster of highly shared sequence variants was judged likely to represent a technical artifact of the sequencing pipeline. Most TCR sequences were seen in very few donors, while some public TCRs were found in many individuals. Linkage disequilibrium might explain the correlated functional status among segregating V segments, but an unknown experimental factor could not be excluded. In a later analysis, several top co-occurrence clusters were reported to appear linked to parvovirus B19, influenza, CMV and Epstein-Barr virus. Cytomegalovirus status was reported to be diagnosed by the classifier with high specificity and sensitivity in both the original and validation cohorts. A later genetic analysis reported fewer N-insertions in productive TCRs among donors in an Asian-associated ancestry cluster than the roughly 700-donor mean. This cohort had only TCR beta chains sequenced, and the lack of alpha or paired-chain data limited which features could be detected. In an earlier analysis of 500 to 650 of the donors, most TCR beta V segments appeared in productive rearrangements about 87% or about 30% of the time, broadly matching IMGT annotations. In the study, some 180 TCR beta chains were listed as associated with cytomegalovirus. A later analysis associated 15,000 to 20,000 TCR beta sequences with specific HLA alleles at a false discovery rate of 0.05.

The sequenced sample was PBMCs. The receptor was isolated from a boy between 2 and 10 years old in good health and CMV-seronegative. The chain was built from TRBV30 and TRBJ1-1; no D gene call is confident. The CDR3 protein is CAFRTHMNTEAFF. The DNA reads TGTGCCTTTAGGACTCACATGAACACTGAAGCTTTCTTT.